The rows below give T cell receptor beta chains drawn from one sample of a study of a mutant IDH1 vaccine in newly diagnosed glioma. The antigens for these receptors are not known. Using immunoSEQ multiplex PCR, the repertoire was profiled, and TCRdb retains in-frame clones only, with some absent. The table lists approximately 81,000 clones, roughly 85% of them singletons. The specimen was PBMCs, collected from a glioma patient whose treatment included an IDH1 peptide vaccine. Receptors were obtained from a man between 25 and 39 years old with glioma. Some clones in this sample may be carry-over from other donors' samples. Each CDR3 is given with its conserved first and last residue. A D gene is named only where the DNA matches it firmly. Size is stated for part of the rows, as once, few or many counts, or as a class when the clone is expanded.

V gene	D gene	clone size	J gene	CDR3 DNA	CDR3 protein
TRBV12-2	-	-	TRBJ1-1	TGTGCAAGTCGCTTAGCATTGTCTGAAGCTTTCTTT	CASRLALSEAFF
TRBV30	-	-	TRBJ1-2	TGTGCCTGGAGTGTAAACACCTATGGCTACACCTTC	CAWSVNTYGYTF
TRBV19	-	-	TRBJ2-2	TGTGCCAGTAGTCCCCAGGGAACGTCGGGGGAGCTGTTTTTT	CASSPQGTSGELFF
TRBV19	TRBD2	-	TRBJ2-3	TGTGCCAGTAGTCGACAGCGGGACACAGATACGCAGTATTTT	CASSRQRDTDTQYF
TRBV4-1	-	-	TRBJ1-6	TGCGCCAGCAGCCCTATATGGGGGAGCTCCTATAATTCACCCCTCCACTTT	CASSPIWGSSYNSPLHF
TRBV18	-	-	TRBJ1-2	TGTGCCAGCTCACCACAGGGCCCTAACTATGGCTACACCTTC	CASSPQGPNYGYTF
TRBV27	-	few	TRBJ1-6	TGTGCCAGCAGTCTACTTCAGGCATCACCCCTCCACTTT	CASSLLQASPLHF
TRBV5-4	-	-	TRBJ1-1	TGTGCCAGCAGCTTGTCCCCCGTGGCTGACGCATTGAACACTGAAGCTTTCTTT	CASSLSPVADALNTEAFF
TRBV9	-	-	TRBJ1-1	TGTGCCAGCAGCGTAGCTGGGGGGACGAACACTGAAGCTTTCTTT	CASSVAGGTNTEAFF
TRBV6-1	-	-	TRBJ1-3	TGTGCCAGCAGTGAAGCGCCTAAGAGAGGAAACACCATATATTTT	CASSEAPKRGNTIYF
TRBV27	-	-	TRBJ1-5	TGTGCCAGCAGTTTATTGGGGCAGCCCCAGCATTTT	CASSLLGQPQHF
TRBV2	TRBD2	once	TRBJ2-7	TGTGCCAGCAGAGCCCTAGCGGGGAGAAGCTACGAGCAGTACTTC	CASRALAGRSYEQYF
TRBV27	-	-	TRBJ2-1	TGTGCCAGCAGTTTATCCCGCTACAATGAGCAGTTCTTC	CASSLSRYNEQFF
TRBV4-1	TRBD1	-	TRBJ1-1	TGCGCCAGCAAGCCCGGGACAGGGGCCATGAACACTGAAGCTTTCTTT	CASKPGTGAMNTEAFF
TRBV9	-	-	TRBJ2-3	TGTGCCAGCAGCGTAGCGCAAGGGGTTCCTCTCACAGATACGCAGTATTTT	CASSVAQGVPLTDTQYF
TRBV19	-	-	TRBJ2-3	TGTGCCAGTAGTCAGCGGCGGGGAGGCACAGATACGCAGTATTTT	CASSQRRGGTDTQYF
TRBV2	-	few	TRBJ1-1	TGTGCCAGCAGTGGCAGGGGTATGAACACTGAAGCTTTCTTT	CASSGRGMNTEAFF
TRBV6-5	TRBD1	-	TRBJ2-7	TGTGCCAGCAGTTACCGGACAGGGGGCAACTACGAGCAGTACTTC	CASSYRTGGNYEQYF
TRBV7-8	-	once	TRBJ1-5	TGTGCCAGCAGCTTATTGCGCAGCAATCAGCCCCAGCATTTT	CASSLLRSNQPQHF
TRBV7-9	-	once	TRBJ2-4	TGTGCCAGCAGCTCTTTCACCCTGGGAGACAAAAACATTCAGTACTTC	CASSSFTLGDKNIQYF
TRBV30	-	-	TRBJ2-7	TGTGCCGGGACGGCGGATTCCTACGAGCAGTACTTC	CAGTADSYEQYF
TRBV5-5	TRBD1	-	TRBJ2-7	TGTGCCAGCAGCTTCGGACCGACAGGGCGCGCCTACGAGCAGTACTTC	CASSFGPTGRAYEQYF
TRBV29-1	TRBD2	-	TRBJ2-1	TGCAGCGTTGTCGTTGTGGGAAGCGGGAGTCGTTACAATGAGCAGTTCTTC	CSVVVVGSGSRYNEQFF
TRBV9	-	-	TRBJ1-1	TGTGCCAGCAGCGTATCTGGTTTGAACACTGAAGCTTTCTTT	CASSVSGLNTEAFF
TRBV5-4	TRBD1	-	TRBJ2-6	TGTGCCAGCAGTTCACAGGGGGCTCCTGGGGCCAACGTCCTGACTTTC	CASSSQGAPGANVLTF
TRBV6-1	TRBD1	-	TRBJ1-2	TGTGCCAGCAGTGATATACAGGGGACATGGTATGGCTACACCTTC	CASSDIQGTWYGYTF
TRBV5-1	-	once	TRBJ1-1	TGCGCCAGCACCCGCGAGGGGGGGATCGGGAACACTGAAGCTTTCTTT	CASTREGGIGNTEAFF
TRBV9	TRBD1	-	TRBJ2-7	TGTGCCAGCAGCCCCTCCATGGGACAGGGACCAACCAGCCGCTACGAGCAGTACTTC	CASSPSMGQGPTSRYEQYF
TRBV7-2	TRBD2	-	TRBJ2-7	TGTGCCAGCAGCTTAGGGGGGGACTACCAAGCCCATTACTTC	CASSLGGDYQAHYF
TRBV7-9	-	-	TRBJ1-2	TGTGCCAGCAGCGTCGGGATCCTCTATGGCTACACCTTC	CASSVGILYGYTF
TRBV4-3	-	-	TRBJ1-5	TGCGCCAGCAGCCAAGATTCCAGGAGCAATCAGCCCCAGCATTTT	CASSQDSRSNQPQHF
TRBV7-2	-	-	TRBJ2-3	TGTGCCAGCAGCTTCGCGGGTAGCACAGATACGCAGTATTTT	CASSFAGSTDTQYF
TRBV5-1	TRBD1	-	TRBJ2-3	TGCGCCAGCCGTGGGGGCAGGGGGCATGGAGATACGCAGTATTTT	CASRGGRGHGDTQYF
TRBV27	TRBD1	medium-sized	TRBJ1-2	TGTGCCAGCAGACTTCCGAGGGACAGGGTGAGCTACACCTTC	CASRLPRDRVSYTF
TRBV30	-	few	TRBJ1-5	TGTGCCTGGAGTGAAGGGGGGACGATGAGCCAGCCCCAGCATTTT	CAWSEGGTMSQPQHF
TRBV5-6	-	-	TRBJ2-4	TGTGCCAGCAGCTTGGAGCGGGCCATTCAGTACTTC	CASSLERAIQYF